Listed here are 22 T cell receptor beta chains from one sample, sequenced in a study of identical twins. TCRdb itself ran the 5' RACE reads through MiXCR, one entry per CDR3 protein. The data contain 500,000 to 650,000 distinct CDR3 sequences, under 8.5% of them seen just once; the ten biggest clones take up roughly 1.6%. In addition, the sample was reused for a study of yellow fever vaccine responses in identical twins.

The sequenced material came from PBMCs. All receptors derive from a woman between 18 and 29 years old in good health.

This clonotype was detected many times. V is TRBV5-6 and J is TRBJ2-1; no firm D call. This CDR3 region has 15 residues. Between the trimmed V and J ends, which lost 3 bases and 0 bases, there was a span of 10 bases. The germline V gene encodes CDR1 SGHDT and CDR2 YYEEEE. The CDR3 region is CASSSSLGSYNEQFF. The CDR3 DNA follows: TGTGCCAGCAGCTCCAGTTTGGGCTCCTACAATGAGCAGTTCTTC.

V and J are TRBV24-1 and TRBJ1-5, with D possibly being TRBD1 (6 bases). The CDR3 has 13 residues. Germline V lookup: CDR1 KGHDR, CDR2 SFDVKD. V was trimmed by 4 bases and J by 6 bases, leaving 9 bases between them. As DNA, the CDR3 is TGTGCCACCAGTGAGGGGGCAGGTCAGCCCCAGCATTTT. It is translated as CATSEGAGQPQHF.

The chain is built from TRBV7-9 and TRBJ2-2; no definite D call. CDR1 and CDR2 from the germline V gene are SEHNR and FQNEAQ (reference sequence). The V and J ends lost 5 bases and 6 bases respectively, with 16 bases between them. The CDR3 is made up of 15 amino acids. The chain's CDR3 is CASSPPPAVPGELFF. As DNA, the CDR3 is TGTGCCAGCAGCCCGCCTCCTGCCGTTCCCGGGGAGCTGTTTTTT.

The chain recombines TRBV7-2 with TRBJ2-7, with 12 positions matching TRBD2. Looked up from germline, CDR1 is SGHTA and CDR2 is FQGNSA. The CDR3 totals 15 residues. Trimming cost V 3 bases and J 4 bases; bases outside gene matches: 4. CDR3 loop: CASSLTSGGLYEQYF. The CDR3 coding sequence is TGTGCCAGCAGCTTGACTAGCGGGGGACTATACGAGCAGTACTTC. The whole variable domain, filled in from reference TRBV7-2 and TRBJ2-7, reads GAGVSQSPSNKVTEKGKDVELRCDPISGHTALYWYRQSLGQGLEFLIYFQGNSAPDKSGLPSDRFSAERTGGSVSTLTIQRTQQEDSAVYLCASSLTSGGLYEQYFGPGTRLTVT.

The chain joins TRBV20-1 to TRBJ2-1; TRBD2 aligns across 13 bases. Trimming removed 4 bases from V and 3 bases from J; junction bases left unmatched: 3. Germline V CDR1 and CDR2: DFQATT, SNEGSKA (reference sequence). This CDR3 spans 15 amino acids. The DNA of the CDR3 is TGCAGTGCTATGGGACTAGCGGGGATCTACAATGAGCAGTTCTTC. Translated, it gives CSAMGLAGIYNEQFF.

The table lists this clonotype with a count of one. The rearrangement links TRBV29-1 to TRBJ2-1; a weak D match, TRBD1 (6 bases). Looked up from germline, CDR1 is SQVTM and CDR2 is ANQGSEA. This CDR3 has 12 residues. V shed 0 bases and J shed 9 bases, with 9 bases lying between them. The CDR3 loop reads CSVEEQGSEQFF. The CDR3 nucleotides read TGCAGCGTTGAAGAGCAGGGGAGTGAGCAGTTCTTC.

This clonotype was observed a handful of times. The rearrangement joins TRBV9 to TRBJ1-1; D may be TRBD1 (5 bases). V was clipped by 0 bases and J by 3 bases, with 12 bases between them. The CDR3 has 15 residues. The germline gives CDR1 SGDLS, CDR2 YYNGEE. CDR3 in DNA: TGTGCCAGCAGCGTAGCTACAGGTTTGCACACTGAAGCTTTCTTT. Amino acid sequence: CASSVATGLHTEAFF. The entire variable domain, with the rest obtained from reference TRBV9 and TRBJ1-1, is as follows: DSGVTQTPKHLITATGQRVTLRCSPRSGDLSVYWYQQSLDQGLQFLIQYYNGEERAKGNILERFSAQQFPDLHSELNLSSLELGDSALYFCASSVATGLHTEAFFGQGTRLTVV.

The chain is built from TRBV7-9 and TRBJ2-1; D is perhaps TRBD1 (5 bases). The CDR3 is 15 residues long. Germline CDR1 reads SEHNR; CDR2 reads FQNEAQ (reference sequence). Trimming took 7 bases from V and 4 from J, leaving 17 bases between them. CDR3 in amino acids: CASIPRTKGYNEQFF. The CDR3 DNA reads TGTGCCAGCATCCCTCGTACAAAGGGGTACAATGAGCAGTTCTTC.

This clonotype was seen many times. The genes are TRBV11-2 and TRBJ2-1, with D unclear. Germline-derived CDR1 and CDR2 are SGHAT and FQNNGV. The length of the CDR3 is 15 residues. Trimming removed 1 base at V and 8 bases at J, with 15 bases between. The CDR3 DNA sequence: TGTGCCAGCAGCTTAGCCGGGCTAAATCTCCATGAGCAGTTCTTC. It translates to CASSLAGLNLHEQFF.

This clonotype has a count of ten or more. V gene TRBV2 combines with J gene TRBJ2-7; 9 positions agree with TRBD2. Looked up from germline, CDR1 is SNHLY and CDR2 is FYNNEI. Unmatched junction bases numbered 5, after V lost 3 bases and J lost 5 bases. The CDR3 sequence is 14 residues long. The CDR3 sequence: CASSDSSGIDEQYF. DNA of the CDR3: TGTGCCAGCAGTGATTCTAGCGGGATCGACGAGCAGTACTTC. Looking up the rest from reference TRBV2 and TRBJ2-7 gives the full variable domain: EPEVTQTPSHQVTQMGQEVILRCVPISNHLYFYWYRQILGQKVEFLVSFYNNEISEKSEIFDDQFSVERPDGSNFTLKIRSTKLEDSAMYFCASSDSSGIDEQYFGPGTRLTVT.

This clonotype was counted a few times. A read error may account for a junction end that differs from germline. The DNA of the CDR3 is TGTGCCAGCAGATTAGGGGGAGGGCCTTGGACGGGCAAAAACATTCAGTACTTC. Protein sequence: CASRLGGGPWTGKNIQYF. This chain links TRBV11-2 with TRBJ2-4, with D perhaps matching TRBD2 (7 bases). The CDR3 spans 18 residues. Per germline, CDR1 SGHAT and CDR2 FQNNGV.

This clonotype has at least ten counts. The chain recombines TRBV25-1 with TRBJ1-4, with D unclear. Germline V CDR1 and CDR2: MGHDK, SYGVNS. This CDR3 is built from 15 residues. Deletions cut 2 bases from V and 2 bases from J, with 9 bases between. CDR3 in amino acids: CASSEARITNEKLFF. The CDR3 DNA reads TGTGCCAGCAGTGAAGCGAGGATCACTAATGAAAAACTGTTTTTT.

A few counts support this clonotype. The V gene is TRBV3-1, the J gene TRBJ2-1, with TRBD2 matching over 10 bases. V dropped 4 bases and J dropped 1; count of bases not matched to a gene: 7. The germline gives CDR1 LGHDT, CDR2 YNNKEL (reference sequence). The CDR3 has 17 residues. CDR3 DNA sequence: TGTGCCAGCAGCCTATCCCCGGGACTAGCGTCCTACAATGAGCAGTTCTTC. Amino acids: CASSLSPGLASYNEQFF.

The chain links TRBV12-3 or TRBV12-4 to TRBJ2-5, with TRBD1 identical over 8 bases. This CDR3 is built from 15 residues. V dropped 4 bases and J dropped 5; count of bases not matched to a gene: 9. The chain's CDR3 is CASSSAGGLGETQYF. The CDR3 DNA sequence: TGTGCCAGCAGTTCGGCAGGGGGCCTAGGGGAGACCCAGTACTTC.

This clonotype was detected a few times. The rearrangement uses TRBV6-1 and TRBJ2-3; TRBD2 matches 13 bases. This CDR3 is built from 15 residues. Trimming took 7 bases from V and 7 from J; bases not matched to a gene: 8. CDR1 is MNHNS, CDR2 SASEGT, per germline. This CDR3 is CASTPLAGGQHTQYF. The CDR3 bases are TGTGCCAGCACCCCACTAGCGGGAGGGCAACATACGCAGTATTTT.

The chain recombines TRBV11-1 with TRBJ2-6, with 7 bases identical to TRBD1. V shed 0 bases, J shed 0 bases, and the junction held 5 bases outside the gene matches. The CDR3 is 18 residues long. CDR1 SGHAT and CDR2 FQDESV come from the germline V gene (reference sequence). The CDR3 DNA reads as TGTGCCAGCAGCTTAGCGGGGACAGCCAGCTCTGGGGCCAACGTCCTGACTTTC. This gives the protein CASSLAGTASSGANVLTF.

This clonotype occurred a few times. This chain uses TRBV12-3 or TRBV12-4 with TRBJ1-3; D unclear. This CDR3 contains 14 residues. V shed 0 bases and J shed 3 bases, with 6 bases lying between them. This CDR3 is CASSLASVGNTIYF. The CDR3 bases are TGTGCCAGCAGTTTAGCAAGTGTTGGAAACACCATATATTTT.

In its sample, this clonotype was seen a few times. The gene calls are TRBV27 and TRBJ2-3; D is uncertain. The CDR3 has 13 residues. Germline-derived CDR1 and CDR2 are MNHEY and SMNVEV (reference sequence). Deletions cut 3 bases from V and 4 bases from J, with 8 bases between. The CDR3 bases are TGTGCCAGCAGTTTGTGGAGCGCAGATACGCAGTATTTT. This gives the protein CASSLWSADTQYF.

This clonotype was seen a handful of times. This chain links TRBV5-1 with TRBJ2-7, with 8 bases identical to TRBD2. Germline lookup yields CDR1 SGHRS and CDR2 YFSETQ. Trimming at V came to 0 bases and at J to 5 bases, leaving 1 base not matched to a gene. There are 13 residues in the CDR3. CDR3 coding DNA: TGCGCCAGCAGCTTGGCGGGGGGGCACGAGCAGTACGTC. It is translated as CASSLAGGHEQYV.

This clonotype came up many times. The J gene is TRBJ2-5, the V gene TRBV24-1, with TRBD1 as a possible D gene (6 bases). The V end was cut by 1 base, the J end by 2 bases, with 10 bases between. The CDR3 consists of 15 residues. From germline, CDR1 is KGHDR and CDR2 SFDVKD. The CDR3 coding sequence is TGTGCCACCAGTGATTTTTTGACAGGTCAAGAGACCCAGTACTTC. Protein sequence: CATSDFLTGQETQYF.

This chain joins TRBV12-3 or TRBV12-4 and TRBJ2-6, with 7 bases identical to TRBD1. The CDR3 has 16 residues. Trimming took 8 bases from V and 2 from J; bases not matched to a gene: 9. CDR3 DNA: TGTGCCAGCGGCCGGGACAGTTTTACTGGGGCCAACGTCCTGACTTTC. This sequence encodes CASGRDSFTGANVLTF.

This clonotype was observed at least ten times. The V call is TRBV7-6, the J call TRBJ2-2, with D maybe TRBD2 (6 bases). Per the germline V gene, CDR1 is SGHVS and CDR2 is FNYEAQ. This CDR3 is built from 16 residues. Trimming removed 2 bases from V and 0 bases from J, with 10 bases in between. Written as DNA, the CDR3 is TGTGCCAGCAGCTTAACCGGGGGATCGAACACCGGGGAGCTGTTTTTT. The encoded protein is CASSLTGGSNTGELFF.